Below, 8 T cell receptor beta chains from the same sample are listed, as sequenced in a study of T-cell memory formation after mild COVID-19. TCRdb analysed the 5' RACE reads with MiXCR anew, one entry per CDR3 protein. Found here are 350,000 to 500,000 distinct CDR3 sequences, 15% to 20% of them singletons; the top ten hold around a fifth. Sequencing input: PBMCs or a T cell subset sorted from them (not recorded which). Source of these receptors: a man aged 18-30 years who had mild COVID-19 (a few samples of this study predate the infection). Cell type and time point are not known.

This clonotype was counted a few times. The chain uses TRBV12-5 and TRBJ1-6; the D gene is possibly TRBD1 (5 bases). V lost 7 bases and J lost 5, with 9 bases in between. The V gene's germline CDR1 is LGHNT and CDR2 FRNRAP. The CDR3 has 13 amino acids. The CDR3 DNA sequence: TGTGCTAGTGCCGGCAGGGATAATTCACCCCTCCACTTT. The encoded protein is CASAGRDNSPLHF.

The gene calls are TRBV6-6 and TRBJ1-5; weak D call: TRBD1 (6 bases). In germline, CDR1 is MNHNY, CDR2 SVGAGI (reference sequence). V lost 0 bases to trimming and J lost 2 bases, with 11 bases between them. The CDR3 has 16 amino acids. The CDR3: CASSYSGQIGNQPQHF. The DNA for the CDR3 is TGTGCCAGCAGTTACTCAGGACAGATAGGCAATCAGCCCCAGCATTTT.

The rearrangement uses TRBV7-3 and TRBJ2-3; D ambiguous. Trimming removed 5 bases at V and 6 bases at J, with 12 bases between. Looked up from germline, CDR1 is SGHTA and CDR2 is FQGTGA. This CDR3 has 13 residues. CDR3 sequence reads: CASSPNMGDTQYF. As DNA, the CDR3 is TGTGCCAGCAGCCCGAACATGGGGGATACGCAGTATTTT.

The rearrangement joins TRBV6-5 to TRBJ2-6; D may correspond to TRBD1 or TRBD2 (5 bases each). The CDR3 has 13 amino acids. Trimming stripped 8 bases from V and 0 bases from J, with 5 bases between. In germline, CDR1 is MNHEY, CDR2 SVGAGI. As DNA, the CDR3 is TGTGCCAGCGGGGGCTCTGGGGCCAACGTCCTGACTTTC. This encodes CASGGSGANVLTF.

V usage is TRBV7-9 and J usage is TRBJ2-7; 10 bases align to TRBD1. The trim removed 1 base at V and 5 bases at J, leaving 2 bases unmatched. The CDR3 covers 14 residues. Germline assignment: CDR1 SEHNR and CDR2 FQNEAQ (reference sequence). The CDR3 DNA reads TGTGCCAGCAGCTTAGAAGGGACAGGGGACGAGCAGTACGTC. As protein: CASSLEGTGDEQYV.

This clonotype was seen only a few times. This chain links TRBV11-2 with TRBJ1-4, with unresolved D. Looked up from germline, CDR1 is SGHAT and CDR2 is FQNNGV. Trimming shortened V by 4 bases and J by 8 bases, and 11 bases separated the two germline ends. The CDR3 has 13 residues. CDR3 DNA: TGTGCCAGCAGCTACTTCCGGGTCGAAAAACTGTTTTTT. This translates into CASSYFRVEKLFF. Variable domain in full (rest from reference TRBV11-2 and TRBJ1-4): EAGVAQSPRYKIIEKRQSVAFWCNPISGHATLYWYQQILGQGPKLLIQFQNNGVVDDSQLPKDRFSAERLKGVDSTLKIQPAKLEDSAVYLCASSYFRVEKLFFGSGTQLSVL.

A few counts support this clonotype. The chain links TRBV18 to TRBJ2-3; the D call may be TRBD1 or TRBD2 (5 bases each). Germline lookup yields CDR1 KGHSH and CDR2 LQKENI. V was cut by 1 base and J by 9 bases, with 8 bases left in between. The CDR3 consists of 12 residues. The CDR3 sequence is CASSPRDETQYF. The CDR3 DNA sequence: TGTGCCAGCTCACCACGGGACGAGACGCAGTATTTT.

The rearrangement joins TRBV11-1 to TRBJ2-3, with D hard to call. CDR3 length: 15 amino acids. Trimming took off 4 bases at V and 2 bases at J, with 13 bases between the two ends. From germline, CDR1 is SGHAT and CDR2 FQDESV (reference sequence). This chain's CDR3 is CASSSLLGPTDTQYF. DNA for the CDR3: TGTGCCAGCAGCTCGTTACTCGGGCCCACAGATACGCAGTATTTT.